The 18 T cell receptor beta chains in this list originate from one sample, sequenced in a study of T cell responses to AZD1222 COVID-19 vaccine. The protocol was immunoSEQ multiplex PCR, while the TCRdb copy is restricted to in-frame clones and leaves out a portion. In the table there are under 150,000 clones, approximately 90% of which are singletons. Material: peripheral blood, obtained on day 0 of AZD1222 vaccination. The receptor source for this set is an adult in good health.

The chain joins TRBV11-2 to TRBJ1-6; 8 bases match TRBD1. From germline, CDR1 is SGHAT and CDR2 FQNNGV. V gave up 4 bases and J gave up 10 bases; unmatched junction bases: 9. There are 15 residues in the CDR3. CDR3 coding DNA: TGTGCCAGCAGCTCTAGTGACAGGGGTCAATCACCCCTCCACTTT. Translation: CASSSSDRGQSPLHF.

Note on this clone: A read error may produce the germline difference seen at one junction end. V usage is TRBV12-5 and J usage is TRBJ1-2; D possibly corresponds to TRBD1 (5 bases). Germline CDR1 reads LGHNT; CDR2 reads FRNRAP. CDR3 length: 12 residues. The CDR3 DNA reads TGTGCTAGTGGTTTCTCGGGACCCGAGGGAAAATTC. Residues: CASGFSGPEGKF.

V is TRBV10-3 and J is TRBJ1-1; weak D call: TRBD1 (6 bases). Germline values: CDR1 ENHRY, CDR2 SYGVKD. Trimming left V 10 bases short and J 1 base short, with 19 bases between. The length of the CDR3 is 15 residues. The CDR3 nucleotides are TGTGCCACCACCATCGACAGGACTCCGAACACTGAAGCTTTCTTT. Protein product: CATTIDRTPNTEAFF.

DNA of the CDR3: TGTGCCAGCAGTTACTCAGCGACAAGCTCCTACGAGCAGTACTTC. This translates into CASSYSATSSYEQYF. This chain uses TRBV6-5 with TRBJ2-7; D is uncertain. V gave up 0 bases and J gave up 0 bases, with 9 bases separating them. CDR3 size: 15 residues. Germline V lookup: CDR1 MNHEY, CDR2 SVGAGI.

CDR3 residues: CAISESTRGLRVSNEQFF. The CDR3 DNA sequence: TGTGCCATCAGTGAGTCGACTCGCGGACTAAGGGTCTCCAATGAGCAGTTCTTC. The chain joins TRBV10-3 to TRBJ2-1, with a tentative D call TRBD2 (6 bases). V was pared by 0 bases and J by 6 bases, with 21 bases between. Per the germline V gene, CDR1 is ENHRY and CDR2 is SYGVKD. The CDR3 spans 18 residues.

The chain employs TRBV4-1 and TRBJ2-5; TRBD1 is a possible D gene (5 bases). Germline V gene sequence: CDR1 MGHRA, CDR2 YSYEKL. The V end was cut by 1 base, the J end by 5 bases, with 14 bases between. CDR3 size: 15 residues. CDR3 sequence: CASSQGQGWWETQYF. CDR3 DNA: TGCGCCAGCAGCCAAGGTCAGGGTTGGTGGGAGACCCAGTACTTC.

This clone was recorded only once. The V gene is TRBV6-5, the J gene TRBJ1-4, with TRBD1 as a possible D gene (5 bases). CDR1 and CDR2 from the germline V gene are MNHEY and SVGAGI. This CDR3 has 14 residues. Trimming cost V 3 bases and J 8 bases, with 13 bases left between them. The CDR3 is CASSYHRMGEKLFF. The CDR3 DNA is TGTGCCAGCAGTTATCACAGGATGGGAGAAAAACTGTTTTTT.

The table lists this clone with a count of one. The chain uses TRBV27 and TRBJ1-5; a weak D match, TRBD1 (6 bases). CDR3 length: 17 residues. The V end lost 3 bases, the J end lost 7 bases, and 22 bases lay between the germline ends. CDR1 and CDR2 (germline): MNHEY, SMNVEV (reference sequence). The CDR3 reads CASSFKRQAVHIQPQHF. In DNA form, the CDR3 reads TGTGCCAGCAGTTTCAAACGACAGGCCGTGCATATCCAGCCCCAGCATTTT.

V is TRBV2 and J is TRBJ2-7, with 7 bases matching TRBD2. This CDR3 is built from 12 residues. CDR1 and CDR2 (germline): SNHLY, FYNNEI. Germline trimming cut 11 bases from V and 2 bases from J; bases unmatched to any gene: 6. CDR3 protein: CAGGGGTYEQYF. The CDR3 DNA sequence: TGTGCCGGGGGGGGAGGGACCTACGAGCAGTACTTC.

J is TRBJ1-6 and V is TRBV5-6; the D gene is possibly TRBD1 (6 bases). Germline V lookup: CDR1 SGHDT, CDR2 YYEEEE. The V and J ends lost 0 bases and 0 bases respectively, with 10 bases between them. This CDR3 has 17 amino acids. For the CDR3, the DNA is TGTGCCAGCAGCTTGGCGAGGGGGAGCTCCTATAATTCACCCCTCCACTTT. It yields the protein CASSLARGSSYNSPLHF.

CDR3 sequence: CASSQGTGDYEQYF. CDR3 in DNA: TGTGCCAGCAGCCAAGGGACAGGGGACTACGAGCAGTACTTC. The chain joins TRBV3-1 (or the pseudogene TRBV3-2) to TRBJ2-7; 9 bases align to TRBD1. Trimming cost V 1 base and J 3 bases; bases outside gene matches: 1. The CDR3 has 14 amino acids. Germline values: CDR1 LGHDT, CDR2 YNNKEL (reference sequence).

The chain carries TRBV5-1 and TRBJ1-4; unclear D gene. Trimming left V 4 bases short and J 0 bases short, with 7 bases between. The CDR3 loop spans 14 amino acids. The germline gives CDR1 SGHRS, CDR2 YFSETQ. The CDR3 spells CASSELATNEKLFF. In nucleotides, the CDR3 is TGCGCCAGCAGCGAGCTAGCAACTAATGAAAAACTGTTTTTT.

V gene TRBV5-6 combines with J gene TRBJ1-5; D unresolved. This CDR3 region has 17 residues. The germline gives CDR1 SGHDT, CDR2 YYEEEE. The V end was cut by 0 bases, the J end by 1 base, with 14 bases between. CDR3 nucleotide sequence: TGTGCCAGCAGCTTGGGAACGGCCCCGGGGAGCAATCAGCCCCAGCATTTT. Its protein is CASSLGTAPGSNQPQHF. Drawing the rest from reference TRBV5-6 and TRBJ1-5, the complete variable domain is DAGVTQSPTHLIKTRGQQVTLRCSPKSGHDTVSWYQQALGQGPQFIFQYYEEEERQRGNFPDRFSGHQFPNYSSELNVNALLLGDSALYLCASSLGTAPGSNQPQHFGDGTRLSIL.

The CDR3 bases are TGTGCCAGCTCACCACCGAGCGGGGTGCCTAACTATGGCTACACCTTC. It is translated as CASSPPSGVPNYGYTF. J is TRBJ1-2 and V is TRBV18; D unresolved. V gave up 0 bases and J gave up 0 bases, with 11 bases separating them. The length of the CDR3 is 16 residues. Germline assignment: CDR1 KGHSH and CDR2 LQKENI.

The V and J genes are TRBV7-6 and TRBJ1-4; maybe TRBD1 (6 bases). The V and J ends lost 0 bases and 4 bases respectively, with 18 bases between them. The CDR3 is 18 amino acids. The V gene's germline CDR1 is SGHVS and CDR2 FNYEAQ. The CDR3 DNA follows: TGTGCCAGCAGCTTAGCCCCGTCCCACAGGGCGGATAATGAAAAACTGTTTTTT. Protein: CASSLAPSHRADNEKLFF.

The chain joins TRBV7-3 to TRBJ1-2; 7 bases match TRBD1. Germline CDR1 SGHTA, CDR2 FQGTGA. CDR3 length: 15 amino acids. V dropped 1 base and J dropped 0; count of bases not matched to a gene: 2. CDR3 residues: CASSLMGQPNYGYTF. The CDR3 coding sequence is TGTGCCAGCAGCTTAATGGGACAGCCTAACTATGGCTACACCTTC.

The V gene is TRBV3-1 (or the pseudogene TRBV3-2), the J gene TRBJ1-2; D remains ambiguous. Germline CDR1 LGHDT, CDR2 YNNKEL (reference sequence). CDR3 size: 16 residues. V was shortened by 6 bases and J by 0 bases, with 17 bases between the two germline ends. The CDR3 sequence is CASSPNRVGANYGYTF. Here the CDR3 DNA reads TGTGCCAGCAGTCCAAATCGGGTCGGAGCTAACTATGGCTACACCTTC.

The gene calls are TRBV28 and TRBJ1-2; D uncertain. Deletions cut 8 bases from V and 8 bases from J, with 15 bases between. Looked up from germline, CDR1 is MDHEN and CDR2 is SYDVKM. This CDR3 has 12 residues. The CDR3 region has the DNA TGTGCCAGCGGGGTGGCGGAGCCGGGCTACACCTTC. This translates into CASGVAEPGYTF.